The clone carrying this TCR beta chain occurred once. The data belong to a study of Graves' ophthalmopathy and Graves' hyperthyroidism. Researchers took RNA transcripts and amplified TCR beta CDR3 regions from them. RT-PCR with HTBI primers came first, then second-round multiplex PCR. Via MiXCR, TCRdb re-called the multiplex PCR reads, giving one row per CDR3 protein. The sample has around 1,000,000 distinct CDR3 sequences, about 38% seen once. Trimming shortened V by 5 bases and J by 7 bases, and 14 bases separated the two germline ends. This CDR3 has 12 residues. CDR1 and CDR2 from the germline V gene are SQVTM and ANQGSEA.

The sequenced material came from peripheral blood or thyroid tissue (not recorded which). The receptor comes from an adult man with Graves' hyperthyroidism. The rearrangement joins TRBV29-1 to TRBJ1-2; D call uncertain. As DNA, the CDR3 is TGCAGCGTTCGCCCTAGTCTGTCTGGCTACACCTTC. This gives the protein CSVRPSLSGYTF.